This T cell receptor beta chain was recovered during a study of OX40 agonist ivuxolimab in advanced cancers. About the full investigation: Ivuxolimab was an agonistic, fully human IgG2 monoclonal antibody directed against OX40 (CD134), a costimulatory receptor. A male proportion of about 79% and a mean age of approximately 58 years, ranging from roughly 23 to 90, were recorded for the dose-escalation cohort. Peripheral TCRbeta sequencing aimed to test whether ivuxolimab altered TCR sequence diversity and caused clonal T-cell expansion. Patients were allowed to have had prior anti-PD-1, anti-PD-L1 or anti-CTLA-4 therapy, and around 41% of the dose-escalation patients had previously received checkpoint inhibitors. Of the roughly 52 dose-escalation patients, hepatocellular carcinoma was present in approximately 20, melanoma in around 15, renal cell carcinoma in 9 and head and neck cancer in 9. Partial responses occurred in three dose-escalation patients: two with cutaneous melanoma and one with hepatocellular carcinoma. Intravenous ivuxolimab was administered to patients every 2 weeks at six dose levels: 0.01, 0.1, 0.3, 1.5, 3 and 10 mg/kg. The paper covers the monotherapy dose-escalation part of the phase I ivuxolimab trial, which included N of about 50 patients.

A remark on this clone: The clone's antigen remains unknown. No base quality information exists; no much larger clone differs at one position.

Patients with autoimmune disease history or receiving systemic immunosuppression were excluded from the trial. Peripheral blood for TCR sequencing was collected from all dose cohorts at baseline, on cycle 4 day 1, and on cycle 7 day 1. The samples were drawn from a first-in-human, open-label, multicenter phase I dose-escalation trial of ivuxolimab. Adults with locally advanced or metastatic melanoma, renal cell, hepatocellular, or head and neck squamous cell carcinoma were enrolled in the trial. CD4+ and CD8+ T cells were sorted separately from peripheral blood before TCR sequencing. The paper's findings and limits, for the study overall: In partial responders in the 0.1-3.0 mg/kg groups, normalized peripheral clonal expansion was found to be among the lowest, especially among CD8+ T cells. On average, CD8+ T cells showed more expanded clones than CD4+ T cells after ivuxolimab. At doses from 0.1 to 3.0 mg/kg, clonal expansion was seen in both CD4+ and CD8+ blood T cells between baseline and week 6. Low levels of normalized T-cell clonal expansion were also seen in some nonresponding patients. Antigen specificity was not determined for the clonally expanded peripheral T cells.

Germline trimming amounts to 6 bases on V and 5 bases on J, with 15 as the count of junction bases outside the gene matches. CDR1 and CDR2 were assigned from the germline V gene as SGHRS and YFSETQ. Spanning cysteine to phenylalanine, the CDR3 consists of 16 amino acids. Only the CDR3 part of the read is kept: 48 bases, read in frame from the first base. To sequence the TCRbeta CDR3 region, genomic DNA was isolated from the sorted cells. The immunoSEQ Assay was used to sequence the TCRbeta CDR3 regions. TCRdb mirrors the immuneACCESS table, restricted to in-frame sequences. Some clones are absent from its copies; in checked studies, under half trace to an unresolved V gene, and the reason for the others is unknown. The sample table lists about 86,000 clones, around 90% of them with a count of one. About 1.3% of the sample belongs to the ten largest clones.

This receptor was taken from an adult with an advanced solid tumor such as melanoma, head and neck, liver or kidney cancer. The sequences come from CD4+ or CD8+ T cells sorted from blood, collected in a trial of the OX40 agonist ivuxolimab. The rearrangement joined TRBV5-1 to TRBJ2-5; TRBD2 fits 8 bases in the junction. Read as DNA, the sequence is TGCGCCAGCACCCGAACGGTGGTAGCGGGATCGGAGACCCAGTACTTC. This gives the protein CASTRTVVAGSETQYF.